This T cell receptor (beta chain) was sequenced in a study of control samples from healthy donors and cancer patients. Repertoires were generated with immunoSEQ multiplex PCR, while TCRdb's copy carries only in-frame clones and drops some. Of 100,000 to 120,000 clones in the sample, 88% were seen once. CDR3 length equals 15 residues. V lost 4 bases, J lost 4 bases, and 7 bases stayed unmatched. Per germline, CDR1 SGHVS and CDR2 FQNEAQ. Sequencing used PBMCs. The chain employs TRBV7-8 and TRBJ1-5; 7 bases are shared with TRBD1. The clonotype comes from a woman in her sixties with lung cancer. The CDR3 loop reads CASSSGTEFNQPQHF. Written as DNA, the CDR3 is TGTGCCAGCAGCTCTGGGACAGAGTTTAATCAGCCCCAGCATTTT.